Below, 10 T cell receptor beta chains from the same sample are listed, as sequenced in a study of T cell repertoires in cytomegalovirus infection. Their specific antigens are unknown. TCRdb fed the reads into MiXCR, producing one record per CDR3 protein. Of roughly 150,000 distinct CDR3 sequences in the sample, roughly 21% were seen once. Here the sequenced sample was CD8+ T cells from cultured PBMCs, taken from culture after CMV antigen stimulation. These receptors all stem from a human donor in good health (CMV status not recorded). Some clones in this sample may be carry-over from other donors' samples.

This clonotype was seen more than once but under ten times. V and J are TRBV4-1 and TRBJ1-2; 10 bases align to TRBD1. Germline lookup yields CDR1 MGHRA and CDR2 YSYEKL. Trimming at V came to 4 bases and at J to 8 bases, leaving 10 bases not matched to a gene. The CDR3 extends over 15 amino acids. CDR3 nucleotides: TGCGCCAGCAGCCCCAGCCAGGGACAGGGGAACGGCTACACCTTC. This codes for CASSPSQGQGNGYTF.

This clonotype was found a few times. The chain recombines TRBV6-2 or TRBV6-3 with TRBJ2-1; D remains ambiguous. Germline V gene sequence: CDR1 MNHEY, CDR2 SVGEGT. V was shortened by 2 bases and J by 8 bases, with 25 bases between the two germline ends. This CDR3 has 18 residues. CDR3 nucleotides: TGTGCCAGCAGTTACGCTACGAAGTTGGTCAGAGATTGGGATGAGCAGTTCTTC. This translates into CASSYATKLVRDWDEQFF.

J is TRBJ1-1 and V is TRBV7-2, with TRBD1 matching 7 bases. CDR1 is SGHTA and CDR2 is FQGNSA in the germline V gene. The J segment lost 4 bases and the V segment lost 1 base, leaving 3 bases of the junction unmatched. This CDR3 has 14 amino acids. The CDR3 DNA reads as TGTGCCAGCAGCTTAGTTACAGGGGTCACTGAAGCTTTCTTT. It codes for CASSLVTGVTEAFF.

DNA for the CDR3: TGTGCCAGCAGTTACCTATGGGACAGGGGGCGGAACGGGAATCAGCCCCAGCATTTT. Its protein product is CASSYLWDRGRNGNQPQHF. The chain employs TRBV6-2 or TRBV6-3 and TRBJ1-5; 12 bases line up with TRBD1. The CDR3 covers 19 residues. Germline values: CDR1 MNHEY, CDR2 SVGEGT. Trimming cost V 2 bases and J 4 bases; bases outside gene matches: 12.

The V gene is TRBV28, the J gene TRBJ2-3; D perhaps matches TRBD2 (6 bases). CDR3 length: 15 residues. The germline CDR1 and CDR2 sequences are MDHEN and SYDVKM. V dropped 5 bases and J dropped 4 bases, with 16 bases sitting between them. CDR3: CASSPTGLRADTQYF. CDR3 bases: TGTGCCAGCAGTCCTACGGGACTCAGGGCAGATACGCAGTATTTT.

This chain joins TRBV7-9 and TRBJ2-7; TRBD1 might be the D (5 bases). The V end lost 2 bases, the J end lost 3 bases, and 20 bases lay between the germline ends. This CDR3 region has 17 residues. Germline V gene sequence: CDR1 SEHNR, CDR2 FQNEAQ (reference sequence). CDR3 region: CASSLTQGGRDIYEQYF. In nucleotides, the CDR3 is TGTGCCAGCAGCTTAACCCAAGGTGGCAGGGATATCTACGAGCAGTACTTC.

This clonotype turned up a few times. J is TRBJ2-7 and V is TRBV7-2, with a weak D call TRBD2 (6 bases). CDR1 and CDR2 from the germline V gene are SGHTA and FQGNSA. This CDR3 contains 14 residues. V lost 3 bases and J lost 0, with 9 bases in between. In DNA, the CDR3 is TGTGCCAGCAGCTTCATCGGGAGCTCCTACGAGCAGTACTTC. Its protein is CASSFIGSSYEQYF.

A few counts support this clonotype. V usage is TRBV27 and J usage is TRBJ1-5; D remains unclear. Between the trimmed V and J ends, which lost 0 bases and 0 bases, there was a span of 9 bases. The germline V gene encodes CDR1 MNHEY and CDR2 SMNVEV (reference sequence). The CDR3 is 16 residues long. CDR3 in amino acids: CASSLSGHYSNQPQHF. CDR3 DNA sequence: TGTGCCAGCAGTTTATCGGGTCACTATAGCAATCAGCCCCAGCATTTT.

The chain employs TRBV3-1 and TRBJ2-3; unclear D gene. Looked up from germline, CDR1 is LGHDT and CDR2 is YNNKEL (reference sequence). Trimming took 0 bases from V and 2 from J, leaving 3 bases between them. The CDR3 runs to 13 residues. This CDR3 reads CASSQDFTDTQYF. The CDR3 DNA sequence: TGTGCCAGCAGCCAAGATTTCACAGATACGCAGTATTTT.

This chain connects TRBV6-2 or TRBV6-3 to TRBJ2-5; 7 bases map to TRBD2. The trim removed 7 bases at V and 7 bases at J, leaving 9 bases unmatched. Per the germline V gene, CDR1 is MNHEY and CDR2 is SVGEGT. The CDR3 is 13 residues long. The DNA for the CDR3 is TGTGCCAGCATTCCGAAGGGGAGGGGGACCCAGTACTTC. Protein: CASIPKGRGTQYF.